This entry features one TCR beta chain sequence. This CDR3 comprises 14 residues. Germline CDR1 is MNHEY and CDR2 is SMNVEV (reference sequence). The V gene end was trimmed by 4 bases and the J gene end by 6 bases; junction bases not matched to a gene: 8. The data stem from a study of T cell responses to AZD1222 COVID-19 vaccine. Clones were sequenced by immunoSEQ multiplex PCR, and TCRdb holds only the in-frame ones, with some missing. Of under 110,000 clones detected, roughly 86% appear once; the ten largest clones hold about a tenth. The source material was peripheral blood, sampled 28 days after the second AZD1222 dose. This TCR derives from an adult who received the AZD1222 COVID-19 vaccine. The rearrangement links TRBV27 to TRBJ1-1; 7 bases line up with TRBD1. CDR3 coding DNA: TGTGCCAGCAGTTCCTTTTACGGACAGGCTGAAGCTTTCTTT. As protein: CASSSFYGQAEAFF.